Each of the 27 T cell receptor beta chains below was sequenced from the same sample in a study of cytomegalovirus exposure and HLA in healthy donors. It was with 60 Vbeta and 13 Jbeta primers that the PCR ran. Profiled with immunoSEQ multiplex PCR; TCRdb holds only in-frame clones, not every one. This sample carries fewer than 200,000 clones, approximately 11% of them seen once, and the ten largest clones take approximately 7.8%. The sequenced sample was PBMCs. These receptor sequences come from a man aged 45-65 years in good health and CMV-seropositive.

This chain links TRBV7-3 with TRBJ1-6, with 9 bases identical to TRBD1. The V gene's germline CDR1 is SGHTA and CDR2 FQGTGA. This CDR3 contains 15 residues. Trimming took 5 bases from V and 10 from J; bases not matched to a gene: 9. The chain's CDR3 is CASSPGTGQGSPLHF. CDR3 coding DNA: TGTGCCAGCAGCCCGGGGACAGGGCAAGGATCACCCCTCCACTTT.

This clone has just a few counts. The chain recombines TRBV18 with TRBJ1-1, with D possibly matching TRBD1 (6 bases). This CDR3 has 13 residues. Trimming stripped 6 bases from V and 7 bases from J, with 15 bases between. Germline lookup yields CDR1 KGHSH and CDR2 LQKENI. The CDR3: CASSRQGNDEAFF. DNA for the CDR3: TGTGCCAGCTCTCGCCAGGGGAACGATGAAGCTTTCTTT.

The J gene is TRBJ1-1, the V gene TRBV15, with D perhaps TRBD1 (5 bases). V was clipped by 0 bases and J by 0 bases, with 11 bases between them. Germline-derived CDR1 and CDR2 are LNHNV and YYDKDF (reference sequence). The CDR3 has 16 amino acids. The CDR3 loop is CATSRDRGEMNTEAFF. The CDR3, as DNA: TGTGCCACCAGCAGAGATCGGGGGGAGATGAACACTGAAGCTTTCTTT.

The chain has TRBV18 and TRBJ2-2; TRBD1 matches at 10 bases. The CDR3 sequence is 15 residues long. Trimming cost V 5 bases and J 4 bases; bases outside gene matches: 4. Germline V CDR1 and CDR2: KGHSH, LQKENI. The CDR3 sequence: CASSRDRGGTGELFF. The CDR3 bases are TGTGCCAGCTCAAGGGACAGGGGCGGCACCGGGGAGCTGTTTTTT.

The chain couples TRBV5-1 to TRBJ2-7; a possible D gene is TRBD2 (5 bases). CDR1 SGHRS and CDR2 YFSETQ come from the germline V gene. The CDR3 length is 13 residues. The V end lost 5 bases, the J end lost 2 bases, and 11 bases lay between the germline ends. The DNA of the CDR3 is TGCGCCAGCAGAGCGGACGGTACCTACGAGCAGTACTTC. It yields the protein CASRADGTYEQYF.

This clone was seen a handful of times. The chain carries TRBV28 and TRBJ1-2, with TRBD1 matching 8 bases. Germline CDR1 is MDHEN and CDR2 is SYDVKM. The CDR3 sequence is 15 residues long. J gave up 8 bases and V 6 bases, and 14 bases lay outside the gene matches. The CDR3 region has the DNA TGTGCCAGCAGCGACCCCACGGGCAGGGGGCGCGGCTACACCTTC. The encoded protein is CASSDPTGRGRGYTF.

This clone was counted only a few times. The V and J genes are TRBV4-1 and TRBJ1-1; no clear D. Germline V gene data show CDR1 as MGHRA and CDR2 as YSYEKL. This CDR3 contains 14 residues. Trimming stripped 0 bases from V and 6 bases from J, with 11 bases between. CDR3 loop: CASSQEGGRPEAFF. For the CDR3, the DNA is TGCGCCAGCAGCCAAGAAGGAGGGAGGCCTGAAGCTTTCTTT.

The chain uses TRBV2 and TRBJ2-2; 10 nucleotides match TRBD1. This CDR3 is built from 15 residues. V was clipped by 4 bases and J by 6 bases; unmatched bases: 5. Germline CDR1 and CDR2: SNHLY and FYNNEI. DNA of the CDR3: TGTGCCAGCAGTGGACAGGGGGCGCTGCCCGGGGAGCTGTTTTTT. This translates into CASSGQGALPGELFF.

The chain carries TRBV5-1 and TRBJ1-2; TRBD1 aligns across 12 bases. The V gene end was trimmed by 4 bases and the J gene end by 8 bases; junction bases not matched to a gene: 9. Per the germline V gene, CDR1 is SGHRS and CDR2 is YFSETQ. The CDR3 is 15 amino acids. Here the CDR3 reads CASSREGQGAGGYTF. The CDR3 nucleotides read TGCGCCAGCAGCCGAGAGGGACAGGGGGCAGGGGGCTACACCTTC. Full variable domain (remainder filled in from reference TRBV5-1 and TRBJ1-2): KAGVTQTPRYLIKTRGQQVTLSCSPISGHRSVSWYQQTPGQGLQFLFEYFSETQRNKGNFPGRFSGRQFSNSRSEMNVSTLELGDSALYLCASSREGQGAGGYTFGSGTRLTVV.

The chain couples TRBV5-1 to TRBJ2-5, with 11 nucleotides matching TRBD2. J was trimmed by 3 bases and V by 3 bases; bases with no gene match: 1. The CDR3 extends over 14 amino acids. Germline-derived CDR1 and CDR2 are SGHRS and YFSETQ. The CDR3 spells CASSSGLAEETQYF. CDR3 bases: TGCGCCAGCAGCTCGGGACTAGCGGAAGAGACCCAGTACTTC.

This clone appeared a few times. Written as DNA, the CDR3 is TGTGCCAGCAGTTTAAGGGAGGCTGCAACTAATGAAAAACTGTTTTTT. Protein: CASSLREAATNEKLFF. V gene TRBV28 combines with J gene TRBJ1-4; D gene uncertain. This CDR3 is 16 amino acids long. Trimming cost V 2 bases and J 0 bases, with 10 bases left between them. CDR1 is MDHEN and CDR2 is SYDVKM in the germline V gene.

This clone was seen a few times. The CDR3 DNA reads as TGTGCCAGCAGTTCGGACAGGCTGAATGAAAAACTGTTTTTT. Its translation is CASSSDRLNEKLFF. J is TRBJ1-4 and V is TRBV2; the match to TRBD1 covers 7 bases. V dropped 5 bases and J dropped 5; count of bases not matched to a gene: 5. The CDR3 runs to 14 residues. Germline V gene lookup returns CDR1 SNHLY and CDR2 FYNNEI.

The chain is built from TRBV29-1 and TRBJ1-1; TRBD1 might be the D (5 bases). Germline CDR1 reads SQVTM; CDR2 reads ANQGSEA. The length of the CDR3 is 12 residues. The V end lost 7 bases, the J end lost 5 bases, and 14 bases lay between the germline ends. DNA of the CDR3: TGCAGCGCCGGCGGGGGGTCTACTGAAGCTTTCTTT. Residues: CSAGGGSTEAFF.

The CDR3 loop is CAISGGEQGITSNQPQHF. In DNA, the CDR3 is TGTGCCATCAGTGGCGGTGAACAGGGGATTACTAGCAATCAGCCCCAGCATTTT. The chain has TRBV10-3 and TRBJ1-5; the match to TRBD1 covers 7 bases. CDR3 size: 18 residues. CDR1 is ENHRY, CDR2 SYGVKD, per germline. The V gene end was trimmed by 4 bases and the J gene end by 0 bases; junction bases not matched to a gene: 12.

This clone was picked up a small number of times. The CDR3 loop is CASSYSRTSGGGELFF. CDR3 bases: TGTGCCAGCAGTTACTCCAGGACTAGCGGGGGCGGGGAGCTGTTTTTT. The rearrangement joins TRBV6-5 to TRBJ2-2, with TRBD2 matching 13 bases. The CDR3 length is 16 residues. CDR1 and CDR2 from the germline V gene are MNHEY and SVGAGI. V trimming: 0 bases; J trimming: 7 bases; junction bases outside the gene matches: 2.

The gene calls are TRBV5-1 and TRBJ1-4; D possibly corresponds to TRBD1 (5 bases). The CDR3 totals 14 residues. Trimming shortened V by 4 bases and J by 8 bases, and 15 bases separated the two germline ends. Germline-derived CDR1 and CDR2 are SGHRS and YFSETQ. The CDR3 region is CASSAGPGGEKLFF. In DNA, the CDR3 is TGCGCCAGCAGCGCGGGACCCGGAGGGGAAAAACTGTTTTTT. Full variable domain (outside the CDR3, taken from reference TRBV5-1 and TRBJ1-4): KAGVTQTPRYLIKTRGQQVTLSCSPISGHRSVSWYQQTPGQGLQFLFEYFSETQRNKGNFPGRFSGRQFSNSRSEMNVSTLELGDSALYLCASSAGPGGEKLFFGSGTQLSVL.

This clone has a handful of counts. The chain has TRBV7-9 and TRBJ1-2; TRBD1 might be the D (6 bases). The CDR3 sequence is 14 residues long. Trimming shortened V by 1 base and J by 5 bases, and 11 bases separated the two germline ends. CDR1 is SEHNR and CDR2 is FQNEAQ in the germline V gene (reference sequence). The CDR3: CASSLGGQVYGYTF. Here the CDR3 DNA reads TGTGCCAGCAGCTTAGGGGGACAAGTTTATGGCTACACCTTC.

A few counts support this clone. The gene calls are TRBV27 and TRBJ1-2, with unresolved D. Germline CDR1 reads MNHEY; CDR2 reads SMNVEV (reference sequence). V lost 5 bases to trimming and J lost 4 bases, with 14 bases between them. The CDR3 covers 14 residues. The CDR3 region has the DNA TGTGCCAGCAGTCAGGCCGTCGAAGGCTATGGCTACACCTTC. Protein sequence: CASSQAVEGYGYTF.

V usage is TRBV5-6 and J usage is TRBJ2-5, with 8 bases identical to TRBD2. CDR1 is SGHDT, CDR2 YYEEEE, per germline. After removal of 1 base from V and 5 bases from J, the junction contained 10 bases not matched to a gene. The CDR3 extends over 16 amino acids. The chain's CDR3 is CASSLSLAGGEETQYF. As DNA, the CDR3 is TGTGCCAGCAGCTTGAGCCTGGCGGGGGGTGAGGAGACCCAGTACTTC.

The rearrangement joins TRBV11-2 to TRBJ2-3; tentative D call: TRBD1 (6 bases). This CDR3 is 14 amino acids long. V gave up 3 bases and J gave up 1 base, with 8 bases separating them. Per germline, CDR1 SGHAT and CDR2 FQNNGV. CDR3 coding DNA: TGTGCCAGCAGCTTTAGACAGGGCACAGATACGCAGTATTTT. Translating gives CASSFRQGTDTQYF.

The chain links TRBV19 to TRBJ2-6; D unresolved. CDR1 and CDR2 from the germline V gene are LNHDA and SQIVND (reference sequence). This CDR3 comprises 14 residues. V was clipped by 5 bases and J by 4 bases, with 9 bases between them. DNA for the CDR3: TGTGCCAGTAGTCCTAACTCGGGGGCCAACGTCCTGACTTTC. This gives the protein CASSPNSGANVLTF.

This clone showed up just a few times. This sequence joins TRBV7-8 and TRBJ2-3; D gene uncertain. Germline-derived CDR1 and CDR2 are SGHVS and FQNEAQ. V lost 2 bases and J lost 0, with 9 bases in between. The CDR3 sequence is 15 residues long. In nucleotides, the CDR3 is TGTGCCAGCAGCTTACTGGCCTCTAGCACAGATACGCAGTATTTT. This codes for CASSLLASSTDTQYF.

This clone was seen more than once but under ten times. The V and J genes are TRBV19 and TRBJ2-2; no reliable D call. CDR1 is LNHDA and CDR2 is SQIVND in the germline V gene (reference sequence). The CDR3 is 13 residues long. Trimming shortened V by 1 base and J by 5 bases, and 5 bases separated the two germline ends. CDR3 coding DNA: TGTGCCAGTAGTATAGTCAGAACCGGGGAGCTGTTTTTT. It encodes CASSIVRTGELFF.

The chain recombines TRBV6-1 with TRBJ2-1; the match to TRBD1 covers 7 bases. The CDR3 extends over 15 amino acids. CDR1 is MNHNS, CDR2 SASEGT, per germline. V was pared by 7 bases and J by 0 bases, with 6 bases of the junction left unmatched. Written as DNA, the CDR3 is TGTGCCAGCAAGGGGGCTAGAGGCTCCTACAATGAGCAGTTCTTC. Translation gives CASKGARGSYNEQFF.

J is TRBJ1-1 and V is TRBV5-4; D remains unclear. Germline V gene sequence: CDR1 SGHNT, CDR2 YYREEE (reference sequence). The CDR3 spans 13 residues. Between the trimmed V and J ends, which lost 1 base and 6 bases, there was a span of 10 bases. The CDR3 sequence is CASSLIQYPEAFF. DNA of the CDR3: TGTGCCAGCAGCTTGATACAGTACCCTGAAGCTTTCTTT.

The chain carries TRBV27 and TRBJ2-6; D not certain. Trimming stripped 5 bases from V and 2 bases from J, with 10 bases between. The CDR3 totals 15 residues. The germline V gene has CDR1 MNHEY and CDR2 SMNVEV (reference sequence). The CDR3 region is CASSVERPGANVLTF. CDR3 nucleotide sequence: TGTGCCAGCAGTGTCGAGAGGCCTGGGGCCAACGTCCTGACTTTC.

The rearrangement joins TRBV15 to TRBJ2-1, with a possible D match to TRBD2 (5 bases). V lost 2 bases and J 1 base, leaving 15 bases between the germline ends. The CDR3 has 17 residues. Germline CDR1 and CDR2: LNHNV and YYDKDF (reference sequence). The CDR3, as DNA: TGTGCCACCAGCAGACGGACTGGGGTCGGGTCCTACAATGAGCAGTTCTTC. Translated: CATSRRTGVGSYNEQFF.